These 17 T cell receptor beta chains share one sample of origin, sequenced in a study of blood T cell repertoires in COVID-19. TCRdb's copy holds only in-frame clones and misses some; the assay was immunoSEQ multiplex PCR. This table holds some 390,000 clones, 75% to 90% found once. The source material was PBMCs or T cells enriched from blood (not recorded which). The receptors derive from a man aged 25 to 40 who had recovered from COVID-19.

The rearrangement links TRBV27 to TRBJ1-2; D remains ambiguous. CDR3 length equals 17 residues. CDR1 is MNHEY, CDR2 SMNVEV, per germline (reference sequence). Trimming took off 5 bases at V and 2 bases at J, with 21 bases between the two ends. In nucleotides, the CDR3 is TGTGCCAGCAGTCCTCTCAACCCTCGGGGAACCAACTATGGCTACACCTTC. Protein sequence: CASSPLNPRGTNYGYTF.

The J gene is TRBJ2-3, the V gene TRBV3-1 (or the pseudogene TRBV3-2), with D hard to call. Germline CDR1 reads LGHDT; CDR2 reads YNNKEL (reference sequence). V was shortened by 6 bases and J by 3 bases, with 4 bases between the two germline ends. There are 11 residues in the CDR3. DNA of the CDR3: TGTGCCAGCAGGCAGACAGATACGCAGTATTTT. Residues: CASRQTDTQYF.

The chain combines TRBV6-5 with TRBJ2-7, with D perhaps matching TRBD2 (5 bases). V was clipped by 5 bases and J by 2 bases, with 13 bases between them. Per germline, CDR1 MNHEY and CDR2 SVGAGI. The CDR3 is 14 amino acids. CDR3: CASSNPGTPYEQYF. In DNA, the CDR3 is TGTGCCAGCAGTAACCCGGGAACTCCCTACGAGCAGTACTTC.

The chain uses TRBV2 and TRBJ1-1; 7 bases match TRBD1. The CDR3 contains 17 residues. Germline CDR1 reads SNHLY; CDR2 reads FYNNEI. The ends lost 7 bases at V and 2 bases at J; junction bases unmatched: 16. CDR3 sequence: CASTASAPGQQNTEAFF. CDR3 bases: TGTGCCAGCACCGCCTCGGCTCCGGGACAGCAAAACACTGAAGCTTTCTTT.

On this clone: Germline is not matched at one junction end, which may reflect a read error. The chain links TRBV28 to TRBJ1-4, with 8 bases aligning to TRBD1. This CDR3 is 14 amino acids long. Germline CDR1 MDHEN, CDR2 SYDVKM. The CDR3 DNA is TGTGCCAGCAGTTTGTCCGGGACAGGAACGCGTGGGGTTTTT. Protein: CASSLSGTGTRGVF.

This clone has a handful of counts. This chain connects TRBV11-2 to TRBJ2-7; 7 bases are a match to TRBD1. Germline lookup yields CDR1 SGHAT and CDR2 FQNNGV. The CDR3 has 15 residues. The junction had 4 bases not matched to a gene; V was cut back by 1 base and J by 1 base. CDR3 protein: CASSLVRDRSYEQYF. The CDR3 DNA follows: TGTGCCAGCAGCTTAGTTCGGGACAGATCCTACGAGCAGTACTTC.

V is TRBV28 and J is TRBJ2-7, with 12 bases matching TRBD2. Germline CDR1 reads MDHEN; CDR2 reads SYDVKM. The CDR3 consists of 15 residues. Trimming cost V 5 bases and J 9 bases; bases outside gene matches: 11. The CDR3 sequence is CASSGRTSGIMRQYF. CDR3 DNA: TGTGCCAGCAGTGGGAGGACTAGCGGGATCATGAGGCAGTACTTC.

The chain has TRBV2 and TRBJ2-5; possibly TRBD2 for D (5 bases). The CDR3 length is 16 residues. Trimming took off 5 bases at V and 1 base at J, with 17 bases between the two ends. The germline CDR1 and CDR2 sequences are SNHLY and FYNNEI. CDR3 protein: CASSLGGLVAQETQYF. CDR3 nucleotides: TGTGCCAGCAGTCTTGGCGGGCTGGTGGCCCAAGAGACCCAGTACTTC.

V and J are TRBV27 and TRBJ2-7; D call uncertain. Trimming removed 2 bases at V and 3 bases at J, with 8 bases between. CDR3 size: 13 residues. Germline-derived CDR1 and CDR2 are MNHEY and SMNVEV (reference sequence). CDR3 loop: CASSLNIIYEQYF. As DNA, the CDR3 is TGTGCCAGCAGTTTAAATATAATCTACGAGCAGTACTTC.

The chain carries TRBV5-6 and TRBJ1-2; a possible D gene is TRBD1 (6 bases). CDR1 is SGHDT, CDR2 YYEEEE, per germline. The CDR3 length is 13 residues. V lost 5 bases, J lost 5 bases, and 13 bases lay in between. The CDR3 loop reads CASRGTGQYGYTF. Here the CDR3 DNA reads TGTGCCAGCAGAGGAACAGGGCAGTATGGCTACACCTTC.

The rearrangement uses TRBV12-3 or TRBV12-4 and TRBJ1-2, with 7 nucleotides matching TRBD1. This CDR3 is 13 amino acids long. The V gene end was trimmed by 3 bases and the J gene end by 3 bases; junction bases not matched to a gene: 1. The CDR3 loop is CASSFDRDYGYTF. CDR3 bases: TGTGCCAGCAGTTTCGACAGGGACTATGGCTACACCTTC.

The genes are TRBV15 and TRBJ2-7; D may be TRBD2 (6 bases). Germline V gives CDR1 LNHNV, CDR2 YYDKDF (reference sequence). Trimming took off 1 base at V and 2 bases at J, with 21 bases between the two ends. CDR3 length: 18 amino acids. The CDR3 spells CATSRGGVVVGGAYEQYF. Here the CDR3 DNA reads TGTGCCACCAGCAGAGGAGGGGTCGTAGTTGGAGGGGCCTACGAGCAGTACTTC.

This sequence joins TRBV30 and TRBJ2-5, with D perhaps TRBD2 (5 bases). Germline values: CDR1 GTSNPN, CDR2 SVGIG (reference sequence). V lost 5 bases and J 4 bases, leaving 11 bases between the germline ends. The CDR3 covers 12 residues. The CDR3: CAWSDSRETQYF. The CDR3 nucleotides read TGTGCCTGGTCGGACTCTCGAGAGACCCAGTACTTC. The variable domain in full, with the rest retrieved from reference TRBV30 and TRBJ2-5, is SQTIHQWPATLVQPVGSPLSLECTVEGTSNPNLYWYRQAAGRGLQLLFYSVGIGQISSEVPQNLSASRPQDRQFILSSKKLLLSDSGFYLCAWSDSRETQYFGPGTRLLVL.

The chain employs TRBV19 and TRBJ2-2; D is unresolved. Trimming left V 5 bases short and J 6 bases short, with 13 bases between. The CDR3 sequence is 14 residues long. Looked up from germline, CDR1 is LNHDA and CDR2 is SQIVND (reference sequence). The CDR3 sequence: CASSVPGNAGELFF. CDR3 nucleotide sequence: TGTGCCAGTAGTGTCCCAGGCAACGCCGGGGAGCTGTTTTTT.

The genes are TRBV28 and TRBJ1-5; weak D call: TRBD1 (6 bases). The CDR3 contains 13 residues. The germline V gene encodes CDR1 MDHEN and CDR2 SYDVKM. The ends were cut back, 6 bases at V and 5 bases at J, with 11 bases in the middle. The CDR3 DNA reads TGTGCCAGCAGGAGGACAGATTATCAGCCCCAGCATTTT. It encodes CASRRTDYQPQHF.

This clone occurred once. The rearrangement links TRBV19 to TRBJ1-1; 7 bases match TRBD1. This CDR3 is 15 amino acids long. Trimming removed 6 bases from V and 1 base from J; junction bases left unmatched: 8. CDR1 and CDR2 (germline): LNHDA, SQIVND (reference sequence). The CDR3 reads CASSNHRGPNTEAFF. The CDR3 nucleotides are TGTGCCAGTAGCAATCACAGGGGACCGAACACTGAAGCTTTCTTT.

The genes are TRBV19 and TRBJ1-6; TRBD1 agrees at 8 bases. The CDR3 length is 15 residues. V gave up 3 bases and J gave up 7 bases; unmatched junction bases: 5. Germline CDR1 is LNHDA and CDR2 is SQIVND (reference sequence). The CDR3 protein is CASSIQGAYNSPLHF. The CDR3 coding sequence is TGTGCCAGTAGTATCCAGGGGGCGTACAATTCACCCCTCCACTTT. Supplemented by reference TRBV19 and TRBJ1-6, the full variable domain reads DGGITQSPKYLFRKEGQNVTLSCEQNLNHDAMYWYRQDPGQGLRLIYYSQIVNDFQKGDIAEGYSVSREKKESFPLTVTSAQKNPTAFYLCASSIQGAYNSPLHFGNGTRLTVT.